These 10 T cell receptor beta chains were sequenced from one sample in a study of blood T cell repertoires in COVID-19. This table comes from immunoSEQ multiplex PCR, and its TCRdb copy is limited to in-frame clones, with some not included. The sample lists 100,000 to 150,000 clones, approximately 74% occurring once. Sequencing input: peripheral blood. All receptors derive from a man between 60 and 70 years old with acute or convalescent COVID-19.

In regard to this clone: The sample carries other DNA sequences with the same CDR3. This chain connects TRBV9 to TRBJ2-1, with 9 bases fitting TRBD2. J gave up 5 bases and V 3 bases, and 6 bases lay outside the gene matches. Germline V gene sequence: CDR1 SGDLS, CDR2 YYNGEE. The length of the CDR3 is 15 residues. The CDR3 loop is CASSAIAGENNEQFF. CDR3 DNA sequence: TGTGCCAGCAGCGCTATAGCGGGAGAAAACAATGAGCAGTTCTTC.

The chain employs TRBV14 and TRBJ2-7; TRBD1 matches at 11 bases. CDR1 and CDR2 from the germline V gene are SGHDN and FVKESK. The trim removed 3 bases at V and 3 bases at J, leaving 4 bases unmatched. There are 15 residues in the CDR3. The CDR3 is CASSQGTGGSYEQYF. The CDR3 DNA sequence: TGTGCCAGCAGCCAGGGGACAGGGGGGAGCTACGAGCAGTACTTC.

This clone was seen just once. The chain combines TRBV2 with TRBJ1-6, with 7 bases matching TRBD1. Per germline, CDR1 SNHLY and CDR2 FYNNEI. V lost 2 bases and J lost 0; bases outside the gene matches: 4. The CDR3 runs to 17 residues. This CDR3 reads CASSESRGSSYNSPLHF. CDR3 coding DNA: TGTGCCAGCAGTGAATCCAGGGGGAGCTCCTATAATTCACCCCTCCACTTT.

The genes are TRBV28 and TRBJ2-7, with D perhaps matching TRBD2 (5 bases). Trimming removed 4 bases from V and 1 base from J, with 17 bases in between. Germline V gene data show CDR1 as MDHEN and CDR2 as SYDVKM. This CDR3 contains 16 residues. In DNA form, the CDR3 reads TGTGCCAGCAGTTCCACTCGAACGGGGTTGTCCTACGAGCAGTACTTC. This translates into CASSSTRTGLSYEQYF.

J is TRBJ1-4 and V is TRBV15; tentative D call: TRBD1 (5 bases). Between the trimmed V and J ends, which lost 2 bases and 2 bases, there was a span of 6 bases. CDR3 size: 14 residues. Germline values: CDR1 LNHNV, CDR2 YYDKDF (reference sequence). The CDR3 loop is CATSRPGTNEKLFF. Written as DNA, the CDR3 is TGTGCCACCAGCAGACCAGGGACTAATGAAAAACTGTTTTTT.

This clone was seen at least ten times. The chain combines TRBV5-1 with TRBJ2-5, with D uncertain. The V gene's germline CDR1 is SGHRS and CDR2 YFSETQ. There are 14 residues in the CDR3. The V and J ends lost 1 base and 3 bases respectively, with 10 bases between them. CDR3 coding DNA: TGCGCCAGCAGCTTGAATCGCGCGAAAGAGACCCAGTACTTC. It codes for CASSLNRAKETQYF.

The CDR3 spells CASSLSPGQGSYQETQYF. The CDR3 DNA reads as TGTGCCAGCAGTTTATCCCCTGGACAGGGCTCGTACCAAGAGACCCAGTACTTC. The chain links TRBV27 to TRBJ2-5; 8 bases are a match to TRBD1. Unmatched junction bases numbered 9, after V lost 0 bases and J lost 0 bases. Germline assignment: CDR1 MNHEY and CDR2 SMNVEV (reference sequence). The CDR3 length is 18 residues.

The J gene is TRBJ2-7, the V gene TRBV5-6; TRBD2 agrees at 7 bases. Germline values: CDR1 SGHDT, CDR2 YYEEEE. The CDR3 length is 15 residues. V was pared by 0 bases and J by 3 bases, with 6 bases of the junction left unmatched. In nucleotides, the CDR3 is TGTGCCAGCAGCTTGGGGGCGGGAGATGGCTACGAGCAGTACTTC. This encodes CASSLGAGDGYEQYF. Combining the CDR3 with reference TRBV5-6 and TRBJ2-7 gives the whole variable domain DAGVTQSPTHLIKTRGQQVTLRCSPKSGHDTVSWYQQALGQGPQFIFQYYEEEERQRGNFPDRFSGHQFPNYSSELNVNALLLGDSALYLCASSLGAGDGYEQYFGPGTRLTVT.

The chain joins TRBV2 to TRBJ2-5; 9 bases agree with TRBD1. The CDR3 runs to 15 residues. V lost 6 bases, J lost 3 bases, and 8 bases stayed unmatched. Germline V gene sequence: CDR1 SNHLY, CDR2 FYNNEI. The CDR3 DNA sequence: TGTGCCAGCAGCCACAGCGGGGACAGGGAAGAGACCCAGTACTTC. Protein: CASSHSGDREETQYF.

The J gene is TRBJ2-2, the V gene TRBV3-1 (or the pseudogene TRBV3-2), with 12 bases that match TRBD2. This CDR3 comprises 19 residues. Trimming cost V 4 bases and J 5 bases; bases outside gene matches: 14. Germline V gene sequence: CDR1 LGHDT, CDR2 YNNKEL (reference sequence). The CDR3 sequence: CASSPRLWLAGGRTGELFF. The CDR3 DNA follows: TGTGCCAGCAGCCCCAGACTTTGGCTAGCGGGGGGGCGGACCGGGGAGCTGTTTTTT.